This T cell receptor beta chain was profiled in a study of identical twins. As concerns this clonotype: The antigen is unknown.

MiXCR, run by TCRdb on the 5' RACE reads, gives a single entry per CDR3 protein. The sample shows hundreds of thousands of distinct CDR3 sequences, about 20% of them seen only once. Germline lookup yields CDR1 SGDLS and CDR2 YYNGEE. Trimming at V came to 4 bases and at J to 5 bases, leaving 2 bases not matched to a gene. The CDR3 is 13 amino acids. Overall study results and limits: The presence of invariant MAIT and iNKT cells could partly confound analyses of zero-insertion sequences.

This sample was shared with a second study, whose subject was T cells expressing NK-cell markers. As that report states: The TCR beta repertoires were obtained from sorted CD3+CD56+NKG2C+, CD3+CD56+NKG2C- and CD3+CD56-NKG2C+ T cells. Among CD8+ T cells from more than five donors, dominant NKG2C+ clonotypes accounted for about 1.0-7.5%.

The chain recombines TRBV9 with TRBJ1-4; 7 positions match TRBD1. This receptor was obtained from a woman younger than 30 in good health. The sample was PBMCs. CDR3 sequence reads: CASSPTGNEKLFF. The CDR3 coding sequence is TGTGCCAGCAGCCCGACAGGGAATGAAAAACTGTTTTTT.